This record looks at one T cell receptor (beta chain) sequence and its context. This sample was included in a study of OX40 agonist ivuxolimab in advanced cancers. Study background: The patients got ivuxolimab, which is an agonistic anti-OX40 (CD134) antibody.

CDR3 length: 14 residues. The germline gives CDR1 SGHTA, CDR2 FQGTGA. V lost 5 bases to trimming and J lost 2 bases; unmatched junction nucleotides: 3. Data came from immunoSEQ multiplex PCR; TCRdb stores just in-frame clones and leaves some out. The repertoire holds some 96,000 clones, with approximately 90% as singletons. The chain has TRBV7-3 and TRBJ2-3; 8 nucleotides line up with TRBD2. The clonotype was recovered from an adult with an advanced solid tumor such as melanoma, head and neck, liver or kidney cancer. The sequencing used CD4+ or CD8+ T cells sorted from blood, collected in a trial of the OX40 agonist ivuxolimab. CDR3 sequence reads: CASSPGGATDTQYF. CDR3 DNA: TGTGCCAGCAGCCCCGGGGGGGCCACAGATACGCAGTATTTT.